This entry describes one TCR beta chain. The source of the sample is a study of shared clonotypes between healthy human individuals. The germline V gene has CDR1 GTSNPN and CDR2 SVGIG (reference sequence). The CDR3 is made up of 11 amino acids. The germline V and J ends were trimmed by 1 base and 2 bases, with 3 bases remaining between them. Sequenced by immunoSEQ multiplex PCR; TCRdb stores in-frame clones only, minus some. Among approximately 940,000 clones listed, over 75% were seen once. This sequence joins TRBV30 and TRBJ2-7; D remains ambiguous. Sequenced material: memory CD4+ T cells sorted from blood. Subset noted: CD45RA-negative fraction. This sequence was found in a man between 18 and 35 years old in good health. The CDR3 is CAWSGPYEQYF. The CDR3 region has the DNA TGTGCCTGGAGTGGTCCCTACGAGCAGTACTTC.